A selection of T cell receptor beta chains follows, all from one sample in a study of T cell responses to AZD1222 COVID-19 vaccine. Sequencing was performed with immunoSEQ multiplex PCR; in TCRdb, only in-frame clones are kept and a portion is missing. The profile shows 150,000 to 200,000 clones, 75% to 95% of them singletons. The material was peripheral blood, obtained on day 0 of AZD1222 vaccination. These receptors all come from an adult in good health. The CDR3 runs from the conserved cysteine through the conserved F or W. A D gene is named only where the DNA matches it firmly. Clone size appears in some rows only: once, few, many, or a class for an expanded clone.

cdr3_aa,cdr3_nt,clone_size,v_call,j_call,d_call
CAGGASRADTQYF,TGTGCTGGGGGGGCTAGTCGTGCAGATACGCAGTATTTT,NA,TRBV7-9,TRBJ2-3,NA
CASSRPGQRPGELFF,TGTGCCAGCAGTCGACCGGGACAGCGACCCGGGGAGCTGTTTTTT,NA,TRBV6-5,TRBJ2-2,TRBD1
CASSLGGSQPQHF,TGTGCCAGCAGCTTAGGGGGAAGTCAGCCCCAGCATTTT,NA,TRBV7-2,TRBJ1-5,NA
CASRGDRSFNQPQHF,TGTGCCAGTAGAGGGGACAGGAGTTTTAATCAGCCCCAGCATTTT,NA,TRBV19,TRBJ1-5,TRBD1
CASSEAGTGNEQFF,TGTGCCAGCAGTGAAGCAGGAACGGGCAATGAGCAGTTCTTC,few,TRBV2,TRBJ2-1,NA
CASSYSTPTSVPEQFF,TGTGCCAGCAGTTACTCGACCCCTACATCCGTCCCTGAGCAGTTCTTC,NA,TRBV6-5,TRBJ2-1,NA
CASTVGGDYNEQFF,TGTGCCAGCACCGTGGGAGGCGACTACAATGAGCAGTTCTTC,NA,TRBV11-2,TRBJ2-1,NA
CASSLEGRTDTQYF,TGTGCCAGCAGTTTGGAAGGACGGACAGATACGCAGTATTTT,NA,TRBV7-9,TRBJ2-3,NA
CASSLRLAGSTDTQYF,TGTGCCAGCAGCTTACGACTAGCGGGGAGCACAGATACGCAGTATTTT,NA,TRBV5-6,TRBJ2-3,TRBD2
CASSSALTGLNTEAFF,TGTGCCAGCAGCTCTGCTCTGACAGGGTTGAACACTGAAGCTTTCTTT,NA,TRBV13,TRBJ1-1,TRBD1
CASSYGYEAFF,TGTGCCAGCAGTTATGGATATGAAGCTTTCTTT,NA,TRBV6-2/TRBV6-3,TRBJ1-1,NA
CASRRDSTDTQYF,TGTGCCAGCAGGCGGGACAGCACAGATACGCAGTATTTT,NA,TRBV6-5,TRBJ2-3,NA
CASSSQEYNEQFF,TGTGCCAGCAGTTCCCAGGAGTACAATGAGCAGTTCTTC,NA,TRBV6-2/TRBV6-3,TRBJ2-1,NA
CASSRAGGNEQFF,TGTGCCAGCAGCCGTGCAGGGGGGAATGAGCAGTTCTTC,NA,TRBV7-9,TRBJ2-1,NA
CASGSDGGTQYF,TGTGCTAGTGGGTCCGATGGTGGGACCCAGTACTTC,NA,TRBV12-5,TRBJ2-5,NA
CASSSGQGSYNEQFF,TGTGCCAGCAGCTCGGGACAGGGGAGTTACAATGAGCAGTTCTTC,NA,TRBV7-9,TRBJ2-1,TRBD1
CASRPGGNQPQHF,TGCGCCAGCAGACCGGGGGGCAATCAGCCCCAGCATTTT,NA,TRBV23-1,TRBJ1-5,NA
CASSVLAGGNEQFF,TGTGCCAGCAGCGTATTAGCGGGGGGCAATGAGCAGTTCTTC,NA,TRBV9,TRBJ2-1,TRBD2
CASSRARGTGGELFF,TGTGCCAGCAGTAGGGCCAGGGGAACGGGCGGGGAGCTGTTTTTT,NA,TRBV6-5,TRBJ2-2,NA
CASSLKPEAFF,TGTGCCAGCAGTTTAAAGCCTGAAGCTTTCTTT,NA,TRBV27,TRBJ1-1,NA
CASSVAGSGGYIQYF,TGTGCCAGCAGCGTAGCGGGTAGCGGGGGGTACATTCAGTACTTC,NA,TRBV9,TRBJ2-4,TRBD2
CASSLDRSDSYTF,TGTGCCAGCAGTTTAGACAGGAGTGATAGCTACACCTTC,NA,TRBV12-3/TRBV12-4,TRBJ1-2,NA
CAWSATDTQYF,TGTGCCTGGAGTGCCACAGATACGCAGTATTTT,NA,TRBV30,TRBJ2-3,NA
CASSPNPGPGRNTIYF,TGTGCCAGCAGCCCCAACCCCGGCCCAGGCCGAAACACCATATATTTT,NA,TRBV3-1/TRBV3-2,TRBJ1-3,NA
CASSYSQGGPYEQYF,TGTGCCAGCAGTTACTCTCAGGGGGGCCCCTACGAGCAGTACTTC,NA,TRBV6-6,TRBJ2-7,NA
CARSLVEPFTDTQYF,TGTGCCAGAAGCTTGGTGGAACCCTTCACAGATACGCAGTATTTT,NA,TRBV5-3,TRBJ2-3,NA
CASSLAAGSAPNTGELFF,TGTGCCAGCAGCTTAGCAGCGGGGTCAGCACCAAACACCGGGGAGCTGTTTTTT,NA,TRBV7-9,TRBJ2-2,TRBD2
CASSQEWGAPEAFF,TGTGCCAGCAGCCAGGAGTGGGGGGCTCCTGAAGCTTTCTTT,NA,TRBV3-1/TRBV3-2,TRBJ1-1,NA
CASSRGSSNTEAFF,TGTGCCAGCAGCCGGGGGTCCTCGAACACTGAAGCTTTCTTT,NA,TRBV11-1,TRBJ1-1,NA